The source of this TCR beta chain is a study of T-cell memory formation after mild COVID-19. Study at large: TCR clusters mostly belonged to single donors.

In its sample, this clonotype was seen many times. Its antigen is as yet unknown. Study outcomes and limitations: Contracting CD8+ clones were enriched in EMRA, CD4+ mainly in CM and EM. Cross-reactive memory appears to have joined, as suggested by some responding clones showing up in pre-infection memory.

One entry per CDR3 protein results from TCRdb running MiXCR on the 5' RACE reads. The top ten hold roughly 1.2% of the sample, which has about 55,000 distinct CDR3 sequences, 9.5% seen once. The sample taken for sequencing was PBMCs or a T cell subset sorted from them (not recorded which). The sequence came from a young man who had mild COVID-19 (a few samples of this study predate the infection). Cell type and time point are not known.

CDR3 in DNA: TGTGCCAGCAGCGTTGACAAGAACACTGAAGCTTTCTTT. It is translated as CASSVDKNTEAFF. V is TRBV5-4 and J is TRBJ1-1; D call uncertain. Germline V gene data show CDR1 as SGHNT and CDR2 as YYREEE (reference sequence). The CDR3 has 13 amino acids. The V end lost 4 bases, the J end lost 1 base, and 8 bases lay between the germline ends.